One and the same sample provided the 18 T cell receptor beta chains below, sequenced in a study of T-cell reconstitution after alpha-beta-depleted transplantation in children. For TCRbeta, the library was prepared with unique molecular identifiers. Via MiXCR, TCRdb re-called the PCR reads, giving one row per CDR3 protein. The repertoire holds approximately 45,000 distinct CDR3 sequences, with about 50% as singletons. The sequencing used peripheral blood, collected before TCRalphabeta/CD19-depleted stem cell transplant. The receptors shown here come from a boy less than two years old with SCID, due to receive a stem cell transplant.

CDR3 DNA sequence: TGTGCCAGCAGTTTAAGGCAGGGTAGGTCCGAGCAGTACTTC. This encodes CASSLRQGRSEQYF. This rearrangement joins TRBV12-3 or TRBV12-4 to TRBJ2-7; D is perhaps TRBD1 (5 bases). The CDR3 loop spans 14 amino acids. The V end was cut by 2 bases, the J end by 6 bases, with 14 bases between.

The CDR3 region has the DNA TGTGCCAGCAGGGTAAGACAGGGGAGAAGTGTCAATTCACCCCTCCACTTT. Protein sequence: CASRVRQGRSVNSPLHF. This chain joins TRBV25-1 and TRBJ1-6; 8 positions match TRBD1. The J segment lost 7 bases and the V segment lost 6 bases, leaving 14 bases of the junction unmatched. The CDR3 consists of 17 residues. Germline values: CDR1 MGHDK, CDR2 SYGVNS.

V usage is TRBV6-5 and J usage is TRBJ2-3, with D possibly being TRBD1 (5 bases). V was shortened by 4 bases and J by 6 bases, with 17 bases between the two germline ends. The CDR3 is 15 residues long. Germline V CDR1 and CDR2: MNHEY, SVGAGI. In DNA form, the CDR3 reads TGTGCCAGCAGTTCCCAGGGCCCCCCCTCCGATACGCAGTATTTT. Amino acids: CASSSQGPPSDTQYF.

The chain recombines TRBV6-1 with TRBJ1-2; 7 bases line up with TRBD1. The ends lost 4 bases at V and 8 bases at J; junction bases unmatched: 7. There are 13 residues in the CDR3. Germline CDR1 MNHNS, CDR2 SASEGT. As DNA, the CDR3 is TGTGCCAGCAGTGTTAAGGGGGCGACCGGCTACACCTTC. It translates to CASSVKGATGYTF.

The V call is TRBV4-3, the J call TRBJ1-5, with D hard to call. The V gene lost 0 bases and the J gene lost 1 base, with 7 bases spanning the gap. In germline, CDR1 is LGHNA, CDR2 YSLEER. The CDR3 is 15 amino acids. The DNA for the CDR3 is TGCGCCAGCAGCCAAGATCGAGGGAGCAATCAGCCCCAGCATTTT. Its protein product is CASSQDRGSNQPQHF.

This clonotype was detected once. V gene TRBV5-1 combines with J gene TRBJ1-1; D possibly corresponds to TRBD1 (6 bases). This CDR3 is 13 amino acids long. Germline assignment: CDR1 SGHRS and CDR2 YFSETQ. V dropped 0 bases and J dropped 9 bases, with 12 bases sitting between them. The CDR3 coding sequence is TGCGCCAGCAGCTTGGAGGGGGGGCCGAAAGCTTTCTTT. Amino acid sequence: CASSLEGGPKAFF.

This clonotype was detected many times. The CDR3 sequence is CASSDRGLHQETQYF. In DNA, the CDR3 is TGTGCCAGCAGTGATAGAGGACTACACCAAGAGACCCAGTACTTC. This chain joins TRBV2 and TRBJ2-5; weak D call: TRBD2 (6 bases). Trimming stripped 3 bases from V and 0 bases from J, with 11 bases between. Germline CDR1 is SNHLY and CDR2 is FYNNEI. The CDR3 extends over 15 amino acids.

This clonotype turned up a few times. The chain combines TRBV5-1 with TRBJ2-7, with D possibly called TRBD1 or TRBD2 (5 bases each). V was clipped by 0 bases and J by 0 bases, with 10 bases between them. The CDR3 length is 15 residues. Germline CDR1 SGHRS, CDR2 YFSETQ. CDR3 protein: CASSLGDRNSYEQYF. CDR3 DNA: TGCGCCAGCAGCTTGGGGGACCGAAACTCCTACGAGCAGTACTTC.

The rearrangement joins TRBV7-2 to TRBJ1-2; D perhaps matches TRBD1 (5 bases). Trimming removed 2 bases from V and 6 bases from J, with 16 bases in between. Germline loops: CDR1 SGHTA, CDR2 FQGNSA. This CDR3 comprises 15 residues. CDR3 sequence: CASSLRFRGIHGYTF. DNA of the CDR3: TGTGCCAGCAGCTTAAGGTTTAGGGGTATTCATGGCTACACCTTC.

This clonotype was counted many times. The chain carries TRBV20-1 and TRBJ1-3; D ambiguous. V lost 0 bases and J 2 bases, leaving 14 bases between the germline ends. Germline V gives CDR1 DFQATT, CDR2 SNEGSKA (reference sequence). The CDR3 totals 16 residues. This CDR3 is CSARDLGVQTGNTIYF. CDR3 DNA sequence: TGCAGTGCTAGAGATCTGGGTGTACAAACTGGAAACACCATATATTTT.

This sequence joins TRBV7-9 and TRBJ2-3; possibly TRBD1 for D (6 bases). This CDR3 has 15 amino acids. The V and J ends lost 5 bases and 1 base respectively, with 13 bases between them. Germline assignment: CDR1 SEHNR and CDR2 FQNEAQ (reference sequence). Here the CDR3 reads CASSLQGLGTDTQYF. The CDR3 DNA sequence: TGTGCCAGCAGCCTTCAGGGGTTGGGCACAGATACGCAGTATTTT.

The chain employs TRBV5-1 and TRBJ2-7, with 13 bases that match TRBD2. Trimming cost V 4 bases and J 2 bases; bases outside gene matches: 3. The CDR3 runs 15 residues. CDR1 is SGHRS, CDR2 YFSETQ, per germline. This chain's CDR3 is CASSMGLAGTYEQYF. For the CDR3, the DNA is TGCGCCAGCAGCATGGGACTAGCGGGGACCTACGAGCAGTACTTC.

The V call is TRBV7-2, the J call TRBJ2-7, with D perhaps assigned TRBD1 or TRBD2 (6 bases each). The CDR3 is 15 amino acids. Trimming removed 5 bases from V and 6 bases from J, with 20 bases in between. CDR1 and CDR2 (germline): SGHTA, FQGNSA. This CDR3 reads CASSRPRAGEVEQYF. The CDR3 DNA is TGTGCCAGCAGCCGCCCGAGGGCAGGGGAGGTCGAGCAGTACTTC. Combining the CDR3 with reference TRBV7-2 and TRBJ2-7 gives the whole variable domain GAGVSQSPSNKVTEKGKDVELRCDPISGHTALYWYRQSLGQGLEFLIYFQGNSAPDKSGLPSDRFSAERTGGSVSTLTIQRTQQEDSAVYLCASSRPRAGEVEQYFGPGTRLTVT.

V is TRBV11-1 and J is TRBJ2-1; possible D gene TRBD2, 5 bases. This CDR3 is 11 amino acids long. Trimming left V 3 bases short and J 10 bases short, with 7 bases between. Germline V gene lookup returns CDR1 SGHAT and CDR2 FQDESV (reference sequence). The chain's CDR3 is CASSFGREQFF. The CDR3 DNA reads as TGTGCCAGCAGCTTTGGGAGAGAGCAGTTCTTC.

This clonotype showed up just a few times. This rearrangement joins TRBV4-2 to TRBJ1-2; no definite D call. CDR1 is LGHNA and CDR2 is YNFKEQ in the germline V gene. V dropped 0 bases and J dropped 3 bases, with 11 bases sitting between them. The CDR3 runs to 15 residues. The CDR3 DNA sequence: TGTGCCAGCAGCCAAGAGGAACTCCGACACTATGGCTACACCTTC. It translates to CASSQEELRHYGYTF.

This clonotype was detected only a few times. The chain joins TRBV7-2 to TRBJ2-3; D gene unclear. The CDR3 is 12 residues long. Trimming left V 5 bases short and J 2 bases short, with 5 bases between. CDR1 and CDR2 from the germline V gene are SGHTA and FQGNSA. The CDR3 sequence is CASSPYTDTQYF. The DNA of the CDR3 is TGTGCCAGCAGCCCCTACACAGATACGCAGTATTTT.

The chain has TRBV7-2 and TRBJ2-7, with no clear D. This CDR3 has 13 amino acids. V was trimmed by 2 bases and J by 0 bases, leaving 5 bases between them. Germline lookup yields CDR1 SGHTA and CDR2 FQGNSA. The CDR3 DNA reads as TGTGCCAGCAGCTTAATAGCCTCCTACGAGCAGTACTTC. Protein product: CASSLIASYEQYF.

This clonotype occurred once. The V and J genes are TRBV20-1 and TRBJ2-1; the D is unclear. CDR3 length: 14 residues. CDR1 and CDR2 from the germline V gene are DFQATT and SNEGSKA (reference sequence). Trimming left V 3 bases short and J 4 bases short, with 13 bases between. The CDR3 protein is CSASPLDGYNEQFF. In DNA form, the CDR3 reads TGCAGTGCTAGTCCACTGGACGGTTACAATGAGCAGTTCTTC.